The T cell receptor beta chain described here comes from a study of resident and recirculating memory T cells in vitiligo. This CDR3 spans 14 amino acids. The germline CDR1 and CDR2 sequences are SGHDT and YYEEEE. V lost 8 bases to trimming and J lost 4 bases, with 18 bases between them. Using immunoSEQ multiplex PCR, the repertoire was profiled, and TCRdb retains in-frame clones only, with some absent. The sample includes tens of thousands of clones, around 90% of them seen just once. This chain links TRBV5-6 with TRBJ1-2; perhaps TRBD1 as D (5 bases). The source is a male donor with vitiligo. The source material was blood. CDR3 DNA sequence: TGTGCCAGTCTCCACTGGACATCTGGCTATGGCTACACCTTC. It translates to CASLHWTSGYGYTF.